This is a list of T cell receptor beta chains from one sample in a study of tumor-infiltrating lymphocytes in localized non-small cell lung cancer. The method was immunoSEQ multiplex PCR; TCRdb's version includes in-frame clones alone and lacks a portion of them. The profile shows thousands of clones, less than 75% of them singletons. Sequencing was done on a sample of lung tumor tissue. These receptor sequences come from a human donor with non-small cell lung cancer. Each CDR3 is given with its conserved first and last residue. The order of the fields is V gene, J gene, CDR3 length, CDR3 protein.

v_gene: TRBV19
j_gene: TRBJ2-5
len: 15
CDR3aa: CASSKGLAGVETQYF

v_gene: TRBV19
j_gene: TRBJ1-2
len: 12
CDR3aa: CASSMAGAGYTF

v_gene: TRBV7-2
j_gene: TRBJ2-1
len: 12
CDR3aa: CASSFYRNEQFF

v_gene: TRBV28
j_gene: TRBJ1-3
len: 14
CDR3aa: CASSRDKFGNTIYF

v_gene: TRBV6-5
j_gene: TRBJ1-3
len: 15
CDR3aa: CASRKGFGSGNTIYF

v_gene: TRBV9
j_gene: TRBJ1-4
len: 14
CDR3aa: CASSVEAGEEKLFF

v_gene: TRBV30
j_gene: TRBJ1-4
len: 16
CDR3aa: CAWTRGQGITNEKLFF

v_gene: TRBV5-5
j_gene: TRBJ1-6
len: 18
CDR3aa: CASSPASSGSSYNSPLHF

v_gene: TRBV27
j_gene: TRBJ2-5
len: 14
CDR3aa: CASSLNWRGETQYF

v_gene: TRBV15
j_gene: TRBJ2-3
len: 16
CDR3aa: CATRSELAGGGDTQYF

v_gene: TRBV11-2
j_gene: TRBJ1-4
len: 14
CDR3aa: CASSLRDGIEKLFF

v_gene: TRBV14
j_gene: TRBJ2-5
len: 13
CDR3aa: CASSRTFRETQYF

v_gene: TRBV19
j_gene: TRBJ2-3
len: 15
CDR3aa: CASSPGGVLMDTQYF

v_gene: TRBV7-9
j_gene: TRBJ1-2
len: 12
CDR3aa: CASSLAGVSETF

v_gene: TRBV6-1
j_gene: TRBJ1-4
len: 15
CDR3aa: CASSDRSSGNGKLFF

v_gene: TRBV14
j_gene: TRBJ2-3
len: 16
CDR3aa: CASSPVSAGGADTQYF

v_gene: TRBV7-8
j_gene: TRBJ1-4
len: 11
CDR3aa: CASSLGGYLFF

v_gene: TRBV29-1
j_gene: TRBJ1-2
len: 12
CDR3aa: CSYYRGAYGYTF

v_gene: TRBV11-2
j_gene: TRBJ1-2
len: 14
CDR3aa: CASSSGEGLYGYTF

v_gene: TRBV9
j_gene: TRBJ2-2
len: 18
CDR3aa: CASSDRAGGLPNTGELFF

v_gene: TRBV7-9
j_gene: TRBJ1-5
len: 14
CDR3aa: CASNLDSSDQPQHF

v_gene: TRBV19
j_gene: TRBJ1-5
len: 12
CDR3aa: CASSIRAQPQHF

v_gene: TRBV18
j_gene: TRBJ1-2
len: 15
CDR3aa: CASSHPGQIPDGYTF

v_gene: TRBV6-6
j_gene: TRBJ2-7
len: 12
CDR3aa: CASSRQGGEQYF

v_gene: TRBV6-5
j_gene: TRBJ1-1
len: 15
CDR3aa: CASSYSTGGDTEAFF

v_gene: TRBV2
j_gene: TRBJ2-3
len: 14
CDR3aa: CASRGQVYSDTQYF

v_gene: TRBV19
j_gene: TRBJ1-1
len: 15
CDR3aa: CASSTMTGRRTEAFF

v_gene: TRBV18
j_gene: TRBJ1-4
len: 13
CDR3aa: CASSPRLNEKLFF

v_gene: TRBV2
j_gene: TRBJ2-3
len: 16
CDR3aa: CASRRGRASSADTQYF

v_gene: TRBV11-1
j_gene: TRBJ1-1
len: 14
CDR3aa: CASSSRPANTEAFF

v_gene: TRBV27
j_gene: TRBJ1-2
len: 13
CDR3aa: CASSYSEGYGYTF

v_gene: TRBV4-3
j_gene: TRBJ1-2
len: 15
CDR3aa: CASSQDRGSNYGYTF